The clone carrying this T cell receptor (beta chain) has a handful of counts. The data originate from a study of shared clonotypes between healthy human individuals. The data were produced by immunoSEQ multiplex PCR, yet TCRdb's version contains in-frame clones alone and is incomplete. This sample has hundreds of thousands of clones, with roughly 70% found just once. Trimming shortened V by 3 bases and J by 2 bases, and 9 bases separated the two germline ends. Germline CDR1 is SEHNR and CDR2 is FQNEAQ (reference sequence). CDR3 length equals 14 residues. The clonotype originates from a woman in her thirties in good health. This chain connects TRBV7-9 to TRBJ2-3; TRBD2 is a possible D gene (5 bases). Source material: memory CD4+ T cells sorted from blood. Stated subset: CD45RA-negative fraction. The CDR3 loop is CASSLDGDTDTQYF. CDR3 bases: TGTGCCAGCAGCTTGGACGGGGACACAGATACGCAGTATTTT.